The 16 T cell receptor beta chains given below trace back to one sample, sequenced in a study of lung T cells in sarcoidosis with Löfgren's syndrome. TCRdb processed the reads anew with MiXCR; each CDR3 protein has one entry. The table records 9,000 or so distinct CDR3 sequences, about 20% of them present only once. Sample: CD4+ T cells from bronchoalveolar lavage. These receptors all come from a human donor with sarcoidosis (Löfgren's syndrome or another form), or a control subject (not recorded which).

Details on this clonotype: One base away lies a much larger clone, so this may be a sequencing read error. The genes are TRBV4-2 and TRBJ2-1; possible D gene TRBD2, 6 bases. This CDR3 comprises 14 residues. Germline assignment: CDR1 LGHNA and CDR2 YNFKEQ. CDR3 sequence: CASGQGTSYNEQFF. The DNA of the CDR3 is TGTGCCAGCGGCCAAGGGACTTCCTACAATGAGCAGTTCTTC.

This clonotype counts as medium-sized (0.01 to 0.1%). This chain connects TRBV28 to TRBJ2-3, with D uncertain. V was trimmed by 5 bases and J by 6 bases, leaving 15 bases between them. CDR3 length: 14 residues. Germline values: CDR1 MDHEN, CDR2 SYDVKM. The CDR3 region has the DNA TGTGCCAGCAGTCCTCCCCCACCCCAGGATACGCAGTATTTT. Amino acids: CASSPPPPQDTQYF.

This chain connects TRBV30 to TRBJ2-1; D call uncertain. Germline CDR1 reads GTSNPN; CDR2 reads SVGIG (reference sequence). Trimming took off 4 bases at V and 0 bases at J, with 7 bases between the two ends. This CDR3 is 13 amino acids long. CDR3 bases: TGTGCCTGGACAGTTAGCTCCTACAATGAGCAGTTCTTC. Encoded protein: CAWTVSSYNEQFF.

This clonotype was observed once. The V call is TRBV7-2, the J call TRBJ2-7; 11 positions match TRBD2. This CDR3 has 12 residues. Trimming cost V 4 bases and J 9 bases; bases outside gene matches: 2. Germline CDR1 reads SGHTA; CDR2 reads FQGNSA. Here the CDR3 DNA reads TGTGCCAGCAGCTCGCTAGCGGGGGGGCAGTACTTC. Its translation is CASSSLAGGQYF.

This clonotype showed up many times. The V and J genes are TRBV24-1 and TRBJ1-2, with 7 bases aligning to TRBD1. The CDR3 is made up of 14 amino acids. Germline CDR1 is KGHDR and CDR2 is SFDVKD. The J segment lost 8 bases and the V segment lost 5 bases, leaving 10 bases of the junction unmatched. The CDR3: CATSVRGQNGGYTF. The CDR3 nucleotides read TGTGCCACCAGTGTTCGGGGACAGAACGGGGGCTACACCTTC.

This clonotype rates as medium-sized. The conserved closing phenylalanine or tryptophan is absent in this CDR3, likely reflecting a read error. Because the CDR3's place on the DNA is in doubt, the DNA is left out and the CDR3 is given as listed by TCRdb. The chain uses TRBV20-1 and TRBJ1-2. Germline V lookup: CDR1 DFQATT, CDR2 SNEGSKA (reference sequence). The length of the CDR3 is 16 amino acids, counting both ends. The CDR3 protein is CSARGMGETLLDSGKV.

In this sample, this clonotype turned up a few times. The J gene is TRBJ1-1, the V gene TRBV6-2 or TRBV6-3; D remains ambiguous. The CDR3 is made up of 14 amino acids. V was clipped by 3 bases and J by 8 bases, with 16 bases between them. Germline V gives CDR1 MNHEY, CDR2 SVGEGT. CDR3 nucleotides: TGTGCCAGCAGTTATAAGACGGTGAACGCCGAAGCTTTCTTT. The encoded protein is CASSYKTVNAEAFF.

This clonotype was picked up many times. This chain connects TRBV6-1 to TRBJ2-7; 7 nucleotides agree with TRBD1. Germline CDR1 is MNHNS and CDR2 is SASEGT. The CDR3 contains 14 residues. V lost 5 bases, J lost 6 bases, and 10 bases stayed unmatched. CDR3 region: CASSTDRILAEQYF. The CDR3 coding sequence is TGTGCCAGCAGTACGGACAGGATCCTAGCCGAGCAGTACTTC.

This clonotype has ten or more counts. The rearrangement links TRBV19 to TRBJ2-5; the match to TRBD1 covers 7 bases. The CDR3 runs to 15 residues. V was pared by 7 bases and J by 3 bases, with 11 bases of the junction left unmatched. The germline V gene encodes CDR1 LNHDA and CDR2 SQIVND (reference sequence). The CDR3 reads CASTPRQGREETQYF. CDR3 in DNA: TGTGCCAGTACCCCAAGACAGGGACGAGAAGAGACCCAGTACTTC.

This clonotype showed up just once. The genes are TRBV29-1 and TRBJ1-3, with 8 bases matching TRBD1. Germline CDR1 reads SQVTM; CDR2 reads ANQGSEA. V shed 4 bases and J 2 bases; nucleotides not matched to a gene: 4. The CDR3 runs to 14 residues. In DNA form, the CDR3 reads TGCAGCGTTGCTGACAGGGGCCCTGGAAACACCATATATTTT. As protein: CSVADRGPGNTIYF.

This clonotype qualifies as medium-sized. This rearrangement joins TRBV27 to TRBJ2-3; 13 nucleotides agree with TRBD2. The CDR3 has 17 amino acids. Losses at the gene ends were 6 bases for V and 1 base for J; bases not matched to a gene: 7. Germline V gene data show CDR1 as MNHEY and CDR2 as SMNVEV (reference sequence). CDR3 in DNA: TGTGCCAGCAGACTAGCGGGAGGGCCTAAAGGCACAGATACGCAGTATTTT. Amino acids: CASRLAGGPKGTDTQYF.

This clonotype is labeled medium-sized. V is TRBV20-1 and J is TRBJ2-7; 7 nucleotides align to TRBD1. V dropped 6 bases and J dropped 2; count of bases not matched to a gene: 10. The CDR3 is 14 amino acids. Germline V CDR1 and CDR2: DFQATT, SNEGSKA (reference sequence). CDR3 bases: TGCAGTGCCATGAATAACAGGGGACCCTACGAGCAGTACTTC. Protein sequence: CSAMNNRGPYEQYF.

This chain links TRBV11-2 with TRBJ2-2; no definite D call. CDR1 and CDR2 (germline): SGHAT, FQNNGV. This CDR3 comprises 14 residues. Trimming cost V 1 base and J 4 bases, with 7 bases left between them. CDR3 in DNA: TGTGCCAGCAGCTTAGTTCAGGCCACCGGGGAGCTGTTTTTT. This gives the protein CASSLVQATGELFF.

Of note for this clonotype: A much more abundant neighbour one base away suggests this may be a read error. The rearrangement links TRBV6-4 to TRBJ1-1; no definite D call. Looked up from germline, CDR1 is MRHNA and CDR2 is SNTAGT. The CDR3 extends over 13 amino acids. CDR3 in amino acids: CANSQLLNTEAFF. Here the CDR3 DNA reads TGTGCCAACAGTCAACTACTGAACACTGAAGCTTTCTTT.

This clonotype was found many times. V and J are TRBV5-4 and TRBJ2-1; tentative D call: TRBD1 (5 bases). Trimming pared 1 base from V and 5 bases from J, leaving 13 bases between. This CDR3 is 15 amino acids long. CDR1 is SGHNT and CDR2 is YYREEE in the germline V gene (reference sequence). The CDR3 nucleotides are TGTGCCAGCAGCTTGCAAAGGGGCTTAGACAATGAGCAGTTCTTC. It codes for CASSLQRGLDNEQFF.

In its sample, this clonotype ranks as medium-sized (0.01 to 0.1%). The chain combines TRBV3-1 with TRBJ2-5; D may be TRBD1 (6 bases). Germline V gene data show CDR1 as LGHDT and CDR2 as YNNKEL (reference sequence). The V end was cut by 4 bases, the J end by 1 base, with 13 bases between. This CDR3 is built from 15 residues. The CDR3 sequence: CASSPRTAFQETQYF. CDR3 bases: TGTGCCAGCAGCCCTCGGACAGCTTTCCAAGAGACCCAGTACTTC.